Each of the 18 T cell receptor beta chains below was sequenced from the same sample in a study of blood T cell repertoires in COVID-19. Sequencing was performed with immunoSEQ multiplex PCR; in TCRdb, only in-frame clones are kept and a portion is missing. Altogether approximately 230,000 clones are present, roughly four fifths being singletons, with the ten largest covering roughly 10%. The sample consisted of peripheral blood. Receptors originate from an elderly man with acute or convalescent COVID-19.

For the CDR3, the DNA is TGCGCCAGCAGCCCCCACAGGGGTGGTGGGGACACTGAAGCTTTCTTT. Residues: CASSPHRGGGDTEAFF. V is TRBV5-1 and J is TRBJ1-1, with 7 bases aligning to TRBD1. The ends lost 4 bases at V and 3 bases at J; junction bases unmatched: 12. This CDR3 has 16 amino acids. From germline, CDR1 is SGHRS and CDR2 YFSETQ.

This chain uses TRBV6-6 with TRBJ2-1; 8 bases line up with TRBD2. The CDR3 contains 13 residues. V dropped 4 bases and J dropped 7; count of bases not matched to a gene: 3. Germline V gives CDR1 MNHNY, CDR2 SVGAGI (reference sequence). CDR3: CASSSPSGNEQFF. CDR3 nucleotide sequence: TGTGCCAGCAGTTCGCCTAGCGGGAATGAGCAGTTCTTC.

J is TRBJ1-1 and V is TRBV10-3; tentatively, D is TRBD1 (6 bases). With 3 bases removed from V and 1 base from J, the gap between germline ends came to 12 bases. This CDR3 comprises 15 residues. Germline CDR1 ENHRY, CDR2 SYGVKD. CDR3 DNA sequence: TGTGCCATCAGTGATCCAGGGGTCCCGAACACTGAAGCTTTCTTT. Protein product: CAISDPGVPNTEAFF.

J is TRBJ1-2 and V is TRBV18; D is uncertain. This CDR3 is 14 amino acids long. Germline CDR1 reads KGHSH; CDR2 reads LQKENI. Deletions cut 3 bases from V and 0 bases from J, with 8 bases between. The CDR3: CASSPASSNYGYTF. CDR3 nucleotides: TGTGCCAGCTCACCGGCCAGTTCTAACTATGGCTACACCTTC.

The chain is built from TRBV7-9 and TRBJ1-2; no firm D call. In germline, CDR1 is SEHNR, CDR2 FQNEAQ (reference sequence). V lost 2 bases to trimming and J lost 8 bases, with 6 bases between them. This CDR3 spans 11 amino acids. CDR3 protein: CASSLSAGYTF. CDR3 DNA sequence: TGTGCCAGCAGCTTATCAGCGGGCTACACCTTC. Full variable domain (outside the CDR3, taken from reference TRBV7-9 and TRBJ1-2): DTGVSQNPRHKITKRGQNVTFRCDPISEHNRLYWYRQTLGQGPEFLTYFQNEAQLEKSRLLSDRFSAERPKGSFSTLEIQRTEQGDSAMYLCASSLSAGYTFGSGTRLTVV.

This rearrangement joins TRBV10-1 to TRBJ2-4; 7 nucleotides agree with TRBD2. V was clipped by 4 bases and J by 1 base; unmatched bases: 19. The CDR3 runs 20 residues. The germline V gene has CDR1 WNHNN and CDR2 SYGVQD (reference sequence). The CDR3 spells CASSGMREGIRRVAKNIQYF. The CDR3 region has the DNA TGCGCCAGCAGTGGTATGAGGGAGGGGATCCGGCGGGTGGCCAAAAACATTCAGTACTTC.

The V gene is TRBV28, the J gene TRBJ1-2; perhaps TRBD1 as D (5 bases). Germline V gene lookup returns CDR1 MDHEN and CDR2 SYDVKM. The V and J ends lost 5 bases and 0 bases respectively, with 10 bases between them. The CDR3 sequence is 14 residues long. CDR3 sequence: CASSRTTANYGYTF. The DNA of the CDR3 is TGTGCCAGCAGTAGAACGACAGCTAACTATGGCTACACCTTC.

The V gene is TRBV24-1, the J gene TRBJ1-1; tentative D call: TRBD1 (5 bases). There are 16 residues in the CDR3. Trimming removed 5 bases from V and 1 base from J, with 16 bases in between. The germline V gene has CDR1 KGHDR and CDR2 SFDVKD. CDR3: CATSGGQGGGNTEAFF. For the CDR3, the DNA is TGTGCCACCAGTGGGGGCCAGGGAGGAGGGAACACTGAAGCTTTCTTT.

The chain recombines TRBV6-5 with TRBJ2-3; D is possibly TRBD2 (6 bases). The CDR3 has 13 amino acids. V was trimmed by 2 bases and J by 8 bases, leaving 11 bases between them. Germline V CDR1 and CDR2: MNHEY, SVGAGI. The CDR3 spells CASSYQGGATQYF. The CDR3 DNA follows: TGTGCCAGCAGTTACCAGGGAGGTGCTACGCAGTATTTT.

This chain connects TRBV7-6 to TRBJ2-2, with D possibly TRBD2 on 7 matching bases. Germline V lookup: CDR1 SGHVS, CDR2 FNYEAQ. The CDR3 is 13 amino acids. Trimming took 8 bases from V and 5 from J, leaving 12 bases between them. CDR3: CASSGRGTGELFF. The CDR3 coding sequence is TGTGCCAGCTCAGGGAGGGGGACCGGGGAGCTGTTTTTT.

The chain couples TRBV7-9 to TRBJ1-2; 7 nucleotides match TRBD1. CDR1 SEHNR and CDR2 FQNEAQ come from the germline V gene (reference sequence). V trimming: 4 bases; J trimming: 7 bases; junction bases outside the gene matches: 9. The CDR3 sequence is 14 residues long. CDR3: CASSSETGRSGYTF. The CDR3 coding sequence is TGTGCCAGCAGCTCAGAGACAGGGAGGAGTGGCTACACCTTC.

The rearrangement links TRBV5-1 to TRBJ1-6; 9 bases agree with TRBD1. The germline V gene has CDR1 SGHRS and CDR2 YFSETQ. V trimming: 1 base; J trimming: 9 bases; junction bases outside the gene matches: 5. The CDR3 length is 15 residues. In DNA form, the CDR3 reads TGCGCCAGCAGCTTGACGGGACAGGGAAGTTCACCCCTCCACTTT. Its translation: CASSLTGQGSSPLHF.

The CDR3 DNA follows: TGCGCCAGCAGCCCTACAGGGATTCGGTATGGCTACACCTTC. This encodes CASSPTGIRYGYTF. V gene TRBV5-1 combines with J gene TRBJ1-2, with a possible D match to TRBD1 (6 bases). The CDR3 spans 14 residues. Trimming stripped 4 bases from V and 5 bases from J, with 15 bases between. The germline gives CDR1 SGHRS, CDR2 YFSETQ.

The J gene is TRBJ1-3, the V gene TRBV5-6, with a possible D match to TRBD1 (5 bases). This CDR3 has 15 residues. V lost 1 base to trimming and J lost 5 bases, with 13 bases between them. Germline V gives CDR1 SGHDT, CDR2 YYEEEE. CDR3 protein: CASSLIGTGRNTIYF. The CDR3 nucleotides read TGTGCCAGCAGCTTGATTGGGACTGGGAGAAACACCATATATTTT.

This clone appeared once. CDR3 DNA sequence: TGTGCCAGCTCACGGACTAGCGGGAATCAAGATACGCAGTATTTT. This codes for CASSRTSGNQDTQYF. The chain carries TRBV18 and TRBJ2-3, with 12 bases identical to TRBD2. Germline CDR1 is KGHSH and CDR2 is LQKENI. V gave up 4 bases and J gave up 5 bases; unmatched junction bases: 4. CDR3 size: 15 residues.

The gene calls are TRBV18 and TRBJ2-7; D is undetermined. Trimming stripped 0 bases from V and 7 bases from J, with 13 bases between. Per germline, CDR1 KGHSH and CDR2 LQKENI. There are 14 residues in the CDR3. CDR3 DNA sequence: TGTGCCAGCTCACCACCCTCCGCGGTTGGGGAGCAGTACTTC. This sequence encodes CASSPPSAVGEQYF.

This rearrangement joins TRBV3-1 (or the pseudogene TRBV3-2) to TRBJ2-7, with a tentative D call TRBD2 (6 bases). Trimming shortened V by 11 bases and J by 3 bases, and 17 bases separated the two germline ends. The CDR3 totals 13 residues. Germline values: CDR1 LGHDT, CDR2 YNNKEL (reference sequence). In DNA, the CDR3 is TGTGCCTGCGCCAAGGGACTTCTCTACGAGCAGTACTTC. It is translated as CACAKGLLYEQYF.

This clone was seen a few times. The chain links TRBV28 to TRBJ1-2; a possible D gene is TRBD1 (5 bases). Germline V gene lookup returns CDR1 MDHEN and CDR2 SYDVKM. Trimming took 5 bases from V and 11 from J, leaving 15 bases between them. This CDR3 comprises 12 residues. CDR3: CASSQGRRGYTF. The CDR3 bases are TGTGCCAGCAGTCAGGGAAGGAGGGGATACACCTTC.